This T cell receptor beta chain was sequenced during a study of cytomegalovirus exposure and HLA in healthy donors. Study conclusions and caveats: Within an earlier analysis, most TCR beta V segments proved productive either about 87% or about 30% of the time. Reported findings show TCR beta sequences accurately forecast HLA-A and HLA-B alleles in most subjects. There was a cluster of highly shared sequence variants that was likely a sequencing artifact.

The PCR had 60 Vbeta and 13 Jbeta primers. Data came from immunoSEQ multiplex PCR; TCRdb stores just in-frame clones and leaves some out. The listing contains some 51,000 clones. In the case of this clone: Antigen: not known.

Donors likely had unrecorded immune exposures despite being nominally healthy when sampled. V gave up 4 bases and J gave up 3 bases, with 13 bases separating them. The CDR3 has 14 residues. The germline V gene encodes CDR1 SGHRS and CDR2 YFSETQ. The TCR was taken from a man between 45 and 60 years old in good health and CMV-seropositive. V usage is TRBV5-1 and J usage is TRBJ1-1; D gene ambiguous. The sample taken for sequencing was PBMCs. The CDR3 loop is CASSAAGMDTEAFF. CDR3 nucleotides: TGCGCCAGCAGCGCCGCCGGTATGGACACTGAAGCTTTCTTT.